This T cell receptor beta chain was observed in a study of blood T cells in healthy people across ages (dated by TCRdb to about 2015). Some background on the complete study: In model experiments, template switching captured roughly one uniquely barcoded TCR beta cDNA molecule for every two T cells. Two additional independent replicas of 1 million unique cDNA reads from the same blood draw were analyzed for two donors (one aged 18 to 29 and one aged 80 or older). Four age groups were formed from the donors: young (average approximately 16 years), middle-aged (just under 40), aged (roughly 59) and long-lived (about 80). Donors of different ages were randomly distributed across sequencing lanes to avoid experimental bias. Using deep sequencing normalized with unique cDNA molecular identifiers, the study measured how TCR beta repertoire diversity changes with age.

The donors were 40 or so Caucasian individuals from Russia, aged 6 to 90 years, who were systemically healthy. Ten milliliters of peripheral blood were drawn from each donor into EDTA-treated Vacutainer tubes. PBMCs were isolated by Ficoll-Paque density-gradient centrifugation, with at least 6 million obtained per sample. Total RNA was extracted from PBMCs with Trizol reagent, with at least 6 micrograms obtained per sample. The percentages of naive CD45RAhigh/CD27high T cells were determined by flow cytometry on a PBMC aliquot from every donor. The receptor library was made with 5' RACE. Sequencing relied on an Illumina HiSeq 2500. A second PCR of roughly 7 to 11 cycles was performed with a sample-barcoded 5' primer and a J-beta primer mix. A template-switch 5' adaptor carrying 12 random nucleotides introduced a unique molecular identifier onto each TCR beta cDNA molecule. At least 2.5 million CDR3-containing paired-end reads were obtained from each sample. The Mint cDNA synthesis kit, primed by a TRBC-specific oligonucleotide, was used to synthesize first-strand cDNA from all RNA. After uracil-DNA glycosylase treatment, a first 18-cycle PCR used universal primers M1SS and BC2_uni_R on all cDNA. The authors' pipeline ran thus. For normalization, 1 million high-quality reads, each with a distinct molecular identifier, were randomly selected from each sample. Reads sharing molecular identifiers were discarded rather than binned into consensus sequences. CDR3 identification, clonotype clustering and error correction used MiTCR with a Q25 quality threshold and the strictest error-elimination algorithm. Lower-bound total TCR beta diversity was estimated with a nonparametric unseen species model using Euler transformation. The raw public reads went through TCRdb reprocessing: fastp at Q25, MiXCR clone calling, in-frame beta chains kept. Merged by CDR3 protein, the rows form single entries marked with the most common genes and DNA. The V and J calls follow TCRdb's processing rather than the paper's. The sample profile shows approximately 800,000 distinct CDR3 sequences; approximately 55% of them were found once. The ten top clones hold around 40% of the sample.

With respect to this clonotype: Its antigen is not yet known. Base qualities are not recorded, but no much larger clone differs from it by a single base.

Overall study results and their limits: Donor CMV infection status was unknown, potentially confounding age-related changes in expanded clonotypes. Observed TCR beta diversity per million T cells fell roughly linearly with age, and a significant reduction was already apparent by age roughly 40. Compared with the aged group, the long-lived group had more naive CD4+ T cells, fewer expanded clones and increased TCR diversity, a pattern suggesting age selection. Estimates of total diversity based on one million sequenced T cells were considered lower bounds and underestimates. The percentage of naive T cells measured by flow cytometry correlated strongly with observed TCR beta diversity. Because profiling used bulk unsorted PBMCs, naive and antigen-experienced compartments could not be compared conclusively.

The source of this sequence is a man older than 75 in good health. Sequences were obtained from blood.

The sequenced DNA is TGTGCCAGCAGTTCCCACAGGGAAAATGAGCAGTTCTTC. Translated, it reads CASSSHRENEQFF. This sequence uses TRBV27 and TRBJ2-1; TRBD1 could be the D gene, as 6 bases match. Deletion took 4 bases off V and 7 bases off J, with a span of 11 bases between the germline ends. The germline V gene (reference sequence) yields MNHEY for CDR1 and SMNVEV for CDR2. Its CDR3 holds 13 amino acids, cysteine through phenylalanine. Only CDR3 DNA remains: 39 bases, in frame from the first base.